The clone carrying this TCR beta chain was detected only once. The target antigen is unknown. The sample is drawn from a study of cytomegalovirus exposure and HLA in healthy donors. Study-level findings and limits: It was shown in a later analysis that HLA-associated TCR beta chains were more clonally expanded than other, equally common chains. The authors enumerated over 150 TCR beta chains as linked to cytomegalovirus. In a later analysis, 15,000 to 20,000 TCR beta sequences were associated with HLA alleles at 0.05 false discovery rate.

Primers for the PCR totalled 60 Vbeta and 13 Jbeta. Generated by immunoSEQ multiplex PCR, the TCRdb table keeps only in-frame clones and is missing some. In the table there are about 180,000 clones, about 80% of which are singletons. The TCR originated in a middle-aged man in good health and CMV-seropositive. Sequencing was carried out using PBMCs.

CDR3 DNA sequence: TGTGCCAGCAGCCTGACCGCCGGGACAGGATCCACAGATACGCAGTATTTT. This translates into CASSLTAGTGSTDTQYF. The gene calls are TRBV14 and TRBJ2-3; 8 bases agree with TRBD1. V shed 4 bases and J 2 bases; nucleotides not matched to a gene: 11. The CDR3 contains 17 residues. Germline assignment: CDR1 SGHDN and CDR2 FVKESK.